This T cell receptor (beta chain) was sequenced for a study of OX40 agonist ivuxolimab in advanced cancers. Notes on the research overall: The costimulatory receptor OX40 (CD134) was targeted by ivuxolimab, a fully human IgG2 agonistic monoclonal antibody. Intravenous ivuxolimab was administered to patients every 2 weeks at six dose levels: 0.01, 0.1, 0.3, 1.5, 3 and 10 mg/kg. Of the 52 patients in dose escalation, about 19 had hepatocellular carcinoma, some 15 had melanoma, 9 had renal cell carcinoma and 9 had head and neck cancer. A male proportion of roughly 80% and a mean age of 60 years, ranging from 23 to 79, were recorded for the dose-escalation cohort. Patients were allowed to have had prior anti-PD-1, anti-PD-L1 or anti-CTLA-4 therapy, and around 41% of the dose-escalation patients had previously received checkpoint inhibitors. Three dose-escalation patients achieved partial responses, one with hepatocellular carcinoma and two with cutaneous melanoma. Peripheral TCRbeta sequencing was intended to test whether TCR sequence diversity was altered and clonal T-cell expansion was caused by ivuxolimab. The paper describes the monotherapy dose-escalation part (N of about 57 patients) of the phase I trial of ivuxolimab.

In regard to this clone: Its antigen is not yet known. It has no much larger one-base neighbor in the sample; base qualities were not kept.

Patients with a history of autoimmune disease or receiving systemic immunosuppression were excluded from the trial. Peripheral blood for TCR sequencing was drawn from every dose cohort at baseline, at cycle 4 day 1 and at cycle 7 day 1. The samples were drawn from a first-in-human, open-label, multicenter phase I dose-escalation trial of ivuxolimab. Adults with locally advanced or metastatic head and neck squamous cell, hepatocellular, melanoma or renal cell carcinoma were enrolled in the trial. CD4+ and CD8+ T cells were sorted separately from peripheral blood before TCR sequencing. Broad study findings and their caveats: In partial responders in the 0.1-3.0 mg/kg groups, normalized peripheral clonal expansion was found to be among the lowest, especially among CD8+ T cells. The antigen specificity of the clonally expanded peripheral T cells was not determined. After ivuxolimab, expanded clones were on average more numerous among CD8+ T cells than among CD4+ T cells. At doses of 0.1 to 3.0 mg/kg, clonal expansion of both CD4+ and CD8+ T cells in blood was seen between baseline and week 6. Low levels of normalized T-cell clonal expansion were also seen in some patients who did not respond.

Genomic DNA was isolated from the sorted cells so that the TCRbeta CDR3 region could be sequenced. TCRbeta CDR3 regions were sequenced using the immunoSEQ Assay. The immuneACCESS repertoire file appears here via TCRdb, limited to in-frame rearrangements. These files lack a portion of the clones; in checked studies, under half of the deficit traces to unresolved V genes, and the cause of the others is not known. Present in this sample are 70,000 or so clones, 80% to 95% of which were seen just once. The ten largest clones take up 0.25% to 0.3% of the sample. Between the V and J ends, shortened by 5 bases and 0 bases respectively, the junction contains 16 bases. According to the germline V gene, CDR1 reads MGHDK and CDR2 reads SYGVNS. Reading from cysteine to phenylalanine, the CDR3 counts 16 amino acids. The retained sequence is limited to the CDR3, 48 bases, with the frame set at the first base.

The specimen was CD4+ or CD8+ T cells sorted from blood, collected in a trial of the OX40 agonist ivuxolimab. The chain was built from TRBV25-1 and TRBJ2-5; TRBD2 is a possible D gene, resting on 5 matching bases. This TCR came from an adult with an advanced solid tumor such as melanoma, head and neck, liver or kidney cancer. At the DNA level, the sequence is TGTGCCAGCAGTCTAGGGCTAGCTCCAAACCAAGAGACCCAGTACTTC. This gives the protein CASSLGLAPNQETQYF.